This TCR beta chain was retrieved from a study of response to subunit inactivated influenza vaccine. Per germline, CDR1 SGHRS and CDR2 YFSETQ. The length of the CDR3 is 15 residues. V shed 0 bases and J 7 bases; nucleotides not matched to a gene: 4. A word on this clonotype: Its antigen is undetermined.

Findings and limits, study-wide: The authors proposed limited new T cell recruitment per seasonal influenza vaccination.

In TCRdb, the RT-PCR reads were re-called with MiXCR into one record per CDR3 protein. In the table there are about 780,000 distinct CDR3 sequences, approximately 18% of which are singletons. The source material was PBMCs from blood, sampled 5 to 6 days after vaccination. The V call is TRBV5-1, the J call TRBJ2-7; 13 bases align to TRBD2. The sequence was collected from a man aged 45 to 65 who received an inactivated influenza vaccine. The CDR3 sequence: CASSLAVGLAGEQYF. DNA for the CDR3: TGCGCCAGCAGCTTGGCGGTGGGACTAGCGGGAGAGCAGTACTTC. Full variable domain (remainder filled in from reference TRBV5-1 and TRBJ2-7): KAGVTQTPRYLIKTRGQQVTLSCSPISGHRSVSWYQQTPGQGLQFLFEYFSETQRNKGNFPGRFSGRQFSNSRSEMNVSTLELGDSALYLCASSLAVGLAGEQYFGPGTRLTVT.